This TCR beta chain came from a study of beta chain features in type 1 diabetes. Study observations and caveats: Moderately but significantly shorter TCRB CDR3s were found in Type 1 diabetes patients in all four CD4+ subsets. It was among patients, rather than healthy donors, that naive, central memory and Treg TCRB repertoires appeared more similar.

On this clone itself: The antigen remains unidentified.

Expressed TCRB transcripts got sequenced, as all isolated RNA was reverse transcribed. Assay: immunoSEQ multiplex PCR; the TCRdb copy retains only in-frame clones and omits some. Here the sample spans some 640,000 clones, about 14% being singletons. Trimming cost V 6 bases and J 5 bases; bases outside gene matches: 5. This CDR3 has 14 residues. Germline values: CDR1 MDHEN, CDR2 SYDVKM. The specimen was naive CD4+ T cells from blood. The chain couples TRBV28 to TRBJ2-7, with 12 bases identical to TRBD2. The receptor was isolated from a man aged 18 to 30 with type 1 diabetes. The CDR3 is CASRLAGGLDEQYF. The CDR3 DNA reads TGTGCCAGCAGGCTAGCGGGAGGGCTGGACGAGCAGTACTTC. The full variable domain, in which reference TRBV28 and TRBJ2-7 provide the parts outside the CDR3, is DVKVTQSSRYLVKRTGEKVFLECVQDMDHENMFWYRQDPGLGLRLIYFSYDVKMKEKGDIPEGYSVSREKKERFSLILESASTNQTSMYLCASRLAGGLDEQYFGPGTRLTVT.